The sequence of this T cell receptor beta chain was determined in a study of identical twins. Study-level points and caveats: Twins showed weaker excess sharing in their beta out-of-frame sequences.

Germline V gives CDR1 MDHEN, CDR2 SYDVKM. The CDR3 spans 13 residues. Trimming removed 6 bases from V and 9 bases from J; junction bases left unmatched: 8. cDNA carried unique molecular identifiers, and a universal primer site was added by template switching. TCRdb itself ran the 5' RACE reads through MiXCR, one entry per CDR3 protein. Here the sample spans 200,000 to 300,000 distinct CDR3 sequences, more than 9% being singletons. As regards this clonotype: Its antigen is undetermined.

The sequence was collected from a man aged 50-59 years in good health. Sequencing was carried out using memory T cells sorted from blood. The chain joins TRBV28 to TRBJ2-1; 7 bases align to TRBD1. CDR3 sequence reads: CASRNYRGTEQFF. The CDR3 region has the DNA TGTGCCAGCAGGAATTACAGGGGAACTGAGCAGTTCTTC.